The rows below give T cell receptor beta chains drawn from one sample of a study of cytomegalovirus exposure and HLA in healthy donors. The data were produced by immunoSEQ multiplex PCR, yet TCRdb's version contains in-frame clones alone and is incomplete. The repertoire holds around 65,000 clones, with about 92% as singletons. Sequences were obtained from PBMCs. These receptors originate from a man aged 18 to 30 in good health and CMV-seropositive. The CDR3 runs from the conserved cysteine through the conserved F or W. Fields, in order: J gene, V gene, D gene, clone size, CDR3 DNA, CDR3 protein. The D gene is left open where the match is weak. Some rows have no size entry. The others give once, few or many, or a class for an expanded clone.

TRBJ1-4 TRBV27 . once TGTGCCAGCAGTCTGCTGGGGCGGAAAGAAAAACTGTTTTTT CASSLLGRKEKLFF
TRBJ2-3 TRBV30 TRBD2 . TGTGCCTGGAGTGTAGGGACTAGCGGGAGGCTGGCAGATACGCAGTATTTT CAWSVGTSGRLADTQYF
TRBJ1-5 TRBV23-1 TRBD1 once TGCGCCAGCAGTAAACAGGGGCTTAGCAATCAGCCCCAGCATTTT CASSKQGLSNQPQHF
TRBJ2-7 TRBV11-2 TRBD2 once TGTGCCAGCAGCCCCGGACTAGGAGTGTCCTACGAGCAGTACTTC CASSPGLGVSYEQYF
TRBJ2-5 TRBV5-1 . . TGCGCCAGCAGCTTGGATTCTGGCAGGCAAGAGACCCAGTACTTC CASSLDSGRQETQYF
TRBJ1-5 TRBV18 TRBD1 . TGTGCCAGCTCAGCGACCGGGACAGGGGACCAGCCCCAGCATTTT CASSATGTGDQPQHF
TRBJ2-7 TRBV21-1 . . TGTGCCAGCAGAGAGTGGGCGGGGGGGAGAAACCTCTACGAGCAGTACTTC CASREWAGGRNLYEQYF
TRBJ2-1 TRBV15 TRBD2 . TGTGCCACCAGCAGAGGTAGAAAGTTAGCGGGAGTTATTAATGAGCAGTTCTTC CATSRGRKLAGVINEQFF
TRBJ2-2 TRBV12-5 TRBD1 . TGTGCTAGTGGTTTGCAACCAGGACAGGGGGTTTACACCGGGGAGCTGTTTTTT CASGLQPGQGVYTGELFF
TRBJ2-1 TRBV5-1 TRBD2 . TGCGCCAGCAGCCGGGGGCTAGCGGGAGGGGGTTGGAATGAGCAGTTCTTC CASSRGLAGGGWNEQFF
TRBJ1-1 TRBV6-1 . . TGTGCCAGCAGTGAAGGGCTCACTGAAGCTTTCTTT CASSEGLTEAFF
TRBJ1-3 TRBV30 . . TGTGCCTGGAGTGCCCCCTTGACAGCCCAGGACACCATATATTTT CAWSAPLTAQDTIYF
TRBJ1-1 TRBV5-1 . few TGCGCCAGCTCTGGGGGCATGAACACTGAAGCTTTCTTT CASSGGMNTEAFF
TRBJ2-2 TRBV7-3 . . TGTGCCAGCAGCTTATGGGCAACGAACACCGGGGAGCTGTTTTTT CASSLWATNTGELFF
TRBJ2-2 TRBV6-1 TRBD2 . TGTGCCAGCAGTGGTTTAGCGGGAGAGGCCACCGGGGAGCTGTTTTTT CASSGLAGEATGELFF
TRBJ1-3 TRBV6-5 . . TGTGCCAGCAGTCCGACTCGTTCTGGAAACACCATATATTTT CASSPTRSGNTIYF
TRBJ2-2 TRBV11-2 TRBD1 . TGTGCCAGCAGCCTAAGGGGACAGGGAGTGGAGCTGTTTTTT CASSLRGQGVELFF
TRBJ2-7 TRBV5-4 . . TGTGCCAGCAGCTCCCTAGGGGGGGGGTCCTACGAGCAGTACTTC CASSSLGGGSYEQYF
TRBJ1-1 TRBV6-1 TRBD1 . TGTGCCAGCAGTGATACCGGGACAGGGAAACCTGAAGCTTTCTTT CASSDTGTGKPEAFF
TRBJ1-2 TRBV19 . . TGTGCCAGTAGTAGGATTCGGGTGAGAGAGGGGGTCAACTATGGCTACACCTTC CASSRIRVREGVNYGYTF
TRBJ2-7 TRBV6-5 TRBD2 . TGTGCCAGCAGGACTAGCGGGTTGTACGAGCAGTACTTC CASRTSGLYEQYF
TRBJ2-5 TRBV15 TRBD1 . TGTGCCACCAGCAGAGATTCGGGACAGAAGACCCAGTACTTC CATSRDSGQKTQYF
TRBJ2-7 TRBV28 TRBD2 . TGTGCCAGCGGACTAGCGACCTACGAGCAGTACTTC CASGLATYEQYF
TRBJ2-7 TRBV11-3 . . TGTGCCAGCAGCTTAGGGCCGAATGCCTACGAGCAGTACTTC CASSLGPNAYEQYF
TRBJ2-7 TRBV9 . . TGTGCCTCTTCGGGAGCGCCGAGGTACGAGCAGTACTTC CASSGAPRYEQYF
TRBJ2-5 TRBV7-3 TRBD1 . TGTGCCAGCAGCTTAGGGGACAGGGGGCGAGAGACCCAGTACTTC CASSLGDRGRETQYF
TRBJ2-7 TRBV7-3 TRBD1 once TGTGCCAGCAGCCCGAGACAGGGCCCCTACGAGCAGTACTTC CASSPRQGPYEQYF
TRBJ2-2 TRBV5-1 . . TGCGCCAGCAGCCCCATCCAGGCCGGGGAGCTGTTTTTT CASSPIQAGELFF
TRBJ2-2 TRBV5-1 . . TGCGCCAGCAGCTTACGAAGGGGATTTTCGAACACCGGGGAGCTGTTTTTT CASSLRRGFSNTGELFF
TRBJ1-1 TRBV30 . once TGTGCCTGGAGTGGAGAGCCTGAAGCTTTCTTT CAWSGEPEAFF
TRBJ2-1 TRBV9 . once TGTGCCAGCAGCGTATCCGGGGAGTACAATGAGCAGTTCTTC CASSVSGEYNEQFF
TRBJ2-1 TRBV7-3 TRBD2 . TGTGCCAGCAGCTTACGAGCGGGGGATATGGAGGAGCAGTTCTTC CASSLRAGDMEEQFF
TRBJ2-1 TRBV6-5 . . TGTGCCAGCAGTTATTCACAGGGTTACAATGAGCAGTTCTTC CASSYSQGYNEQFF
TRBJ2-3 TRBV5-1 TRBD1 . TGCGCCAGCAGCCCGCCCCGACAGGGATTGGGCACAGATACGCAGTATTTT CASSPPRQGLGTDTQYF
TRBJ2-7 TRBV27 TRBD2 . TGTGCCAGCTCCAAGCGGGGAAGCTCCTACGAGCAGTACTTC CASSKRGSSYEQYF
TRBJ2-3 TRBV4-1 . . TGCGCCAGCAGCCAAGATCCCGGACTGTTGGGCACAGATACGCAGTATTTT CASSQDPGLLGTDTQYF
TRBJ1-1 TRBV6-1 . . TGTGCCAGCATGGCCAGGGGCACTGAAGCTTTCTTT CASMARGTEAFF
TRBJ2-7 TRBV28 TRBD2 . TGTGCCAGCAGTGCCCCCGGGACTACTAGCTTCTACGAGCAGTACTTC CASSAPGTTSFYEQYF
TRBJ2-5 TRBV14 . . TGTGCCAGCAGCCGACCATCGACTAGAATGTTTCGGGAGACCCAGTACTTC CASSRPSTRMFRETQYF
TRBJ1-5 TRBV28 . . TGTGCCAGCAGTGGTAGGGCCGGGGGGATAAGCAATCAGCCCCAGCATTTT CASSGRAGGISNQPQHF
TRBJ2-7 TRBV2 TRBD1 . TGTGCCAGCAGTGCCGGGACAGGCGGTTGGGGAGGCTCCTACGAGCAGTACTTC CASSAGTGGWGGSYEQYF
TRBJ2-3 TRBV19 . . TGTGCCAGTAGTATCAGGCAGGGTGGAAGCGCAGATACGCAGTATTTT CASSIRQGGSADTQYF
TRBJ1-4 TRBV20-1 TRBD1 . TGCAGTGCAAGACAGGGGGAAAAACTGTTTTTT CSARQGEKLFF
TRBJ2-1 TRBV9 . . TGTGCCAGCAGCGTAGGGCCCGCGGCCAATCCGGAGAATGAGCAGTTCTTC CASSVGPAANPENEQFF
TRBJ2-3 TRBV5-5 . . TGTGCCAGCAGCTTGCTGGGCCAAATTCGCACAGATACGCAGTATTTT CASSLLGQIRTDTQYF
TRBJ2-5 TRBV5-1 TRBD2 . TGCGCCAGCAGCTTGGAAGGGGAGCGGGGGACCCAGTACTTC CASSLEGERGTQYF
TRBJ2-2 TRBV2 TRBD1 . TGTGCCAGCAGTGACCCGACAGGGGTCACCGGGGAGCTGTTTTTT CASSDPTGVTGELFF
TRBJ2-7 TRBV5-4 . . TGTGCCAGCAGCTTTTGGTCGGCGGGGGAGCAGTACTTC CASSFWSAGEQYF
TRBJ2-3 TRBV6-1 . . TGTGCCAGCAGTGAAAGGGGGGGTCCGAGGGATACGCAGTATTTT CASSERGGPRDTQYF
TRBJ1-1 TRBV10-2 TRBD1 . TGCGCCAGCGTCAGGGGGCCCTCATCCTTCGCTGAAGCTTTCTTT CASVRGPSSFAEAFF
TRBJ1-2 TRBV6-6 TRBD1 once TGTGCCAGCAGTTACTCCGGACAGGGGGCAGGAGGCTACACCTTC CASSYSGQGAGGYTF
TRBJ2-7 TRBV23-1 . . TGCGCCAGCAGTACGGGTCCCTACGAGCAGTACTTC CASSTGPYEQYF
TRBJ2-3 TRBV10-1 TRBD2 . TGCGCCAGCAGTGAGACGACTAGCGGGTTCGATACAGATACGCAGTATTTT CASSETTSGFDTDTQYF
TRBJ2-7 TRBV19 TRBD2 . TGTGCCAGTAGTATCCTAGCGGGACCCTACGAGCAGTACTTC CASSILAGPYEQYF